The subject of this entry is one T cell receptor beta chain. These data are taken from a study of blood T cell repertoires in COVID-19. The overall study: Samples representing acute and convalescent COVID-19 were sourced from the United States, Italy and Spain. Nucleic acid was either cDNA or gDNA, and it came from T cells, B-cell-depleted T cells, or PBMCs.

The CDR3 is 15 residues long. The germline V gene has CDR1 SGHNT and CDR2 YYREEE (reference sequence). The V gene lost 4 bases and the J gene lost 5 bases, with 16 bases spanning the gap. How the authors handled the data: Estimated nucleated cell counts came from reference gene primer amplification. Sequencing used immunoSEQ multiplex PCR; TCRdb keeps in-frame clones, though not all of them. The V and J calls and the clone size are those of that table, but D and trimming were determined from the DNA. The data hold about 73,000 clones, with 89% observed a single time. The specimen sequenced was peripheral blood. The TCR sequence derives from an older man with acute or convalescent COVID-19. The chain couples TRBV5-4 to TRBJ2-1, with D possibly matching TRBD1 (6 bases). CDR3 amino acids: CASSDAQGADNEQFF. CDR3 nucleotide sequence: TGTGCCAGCAGCGACGCACAGGGAGCGGACAATGAGCAGTTCTTC.